Listed below are T cell receptor beta chains from one sample, sequenced in a study of T cell responses to AZD1222 COVID-19 vaccine. Clones were read by immunoSEQ multiplex PCR, and TCRdb kept only the in-frame ones, dropping some. The sample totals under 150,000 clones; its top ten clones hold around 2.2%. Source material: peripheral blood. These receptors were taken from an adult in good health. The conserved cysteine and the conserved F or W are not part of the CDR3 here. Each record gives: V gene, CDR3 length, J gene, CDR3 protein.

TRBV5-6,13,TRBJ1-1,ASSFGRFMNTEAF
TRBV11-3,15,TRBJ2-7,ASSLGVVGGPSYEQY
TRBV19,14,TRBJ1-6,ASSMGAGTNNSPLH
TRBV18,12,TRBJ2-5,ASSPRPPKETQY
TRBV6-2/TRBV6-3,13,TRBJ2-1,ASSRSGGAYNEQF
TRBV18,12,TRBJ2-3,ASSGLQGSDTQY
TRBV7-8,13,TRBJ2-3,ASSPPGVSTDTQY
TRBV19,13,TRBJ1-1,ASNIPGARRTEAF
TRBV28,13,TRBJ2-7,ASSLDRAYLGEQY
TRBV28,12,TRBJ1-1,ASSSRQGPAVVG
TRBV29-1,13,TRBJ2-5,SLLGLAGGGETQY
TRBV9,15,TRBJ1-2,ASSDNRAPKGNYGYT
TRBV28,13,TRBJ1-2,ASSSRDRANYGYT
TRBV5-1,12,TRBJ2-2,ASSLDSHTGELF
TRBV24-1,13,TRBJ2-2,ATSDPNRGGGELF
TRBV7-9,13,TRBJ2-2,ASSLGGAHTGELF
TRBV30,14,TRBJ1-3,AWSVRGRHAGNTIY
TRBV18,15,TRBJ2-6,ASSPRGGESGANVLT
TRBV4-1,10,TRBJ1-4,ASSPLGKKLF
TRBV28,13,TRBJ1-4,ASSISRGRNEKLF
TRBV28,15,TRBJ1-4,ASSFLTMAGLNEKLF
TRBV28,12,TRBJ2-5,ASSGPAGLKTQY
TRBV6-4,13,TRBJ2-3,ASSDTSGGADTQY
TRBV25-1,12,TRBJ1-2,ASSVGTGGYGYT
TRBV5-1,13,TRBJ2-5,ASSLEAGLQETQY
TRBV4-2,11,TRBJ1-1,ASSREEGRWAF
TRBV19,10,TRBJ1-2,ASSDRLYGYT
TRBV11-2,12,TRBJ2-5,ASSFGQARETQY
TRBV6-5,12,TRBJ1-4,ASSPGQTNEKLF
TRBV7-9,12,TRBJ1-4,ASSFGIRNEKLF
TRBV5-1,15,TRBJ2-6,ASSLVSDNSGANVLT
TRBV15,14,TRBJ1-4,ATSRVPQATNEKLF
TRBV4-2,17,TRBJ2-3,ASSQGVPWGQAPRDTQY
TRBV28,14,TRBJ1-5,ASSFSGQGLNQPQH
TRBV7-2,12,TRBJ1-5,ASSQIPSNQPQH
TRBV27,12,TRBJ2-3,ASSLGDNTDTQY